A single sample is the source of the 27 T cell receptor beta chains below, sequenced in a study of T cells in Graves' hyperthyroidism and ophthalmopathy. Amplification yielded TCR beta CDR3 regions, with RNA transcripts as the source. The HTBI primer set drove a first-round RT-PCR of the TCR CDR3. MiXCR, applied by TCRdb to the multiplex PCR reads, yields one record per CDR3 protein. The sample carries approximately 640,000 distinct CDR3 sequences, 45% recorded once. Sequencing used peripheral blood or thyroid tissue (not recorded which). The source of these receptors is an adult man with Graves' disease, either hyperthyroidism or ophthalmopathy (not recorded which).

This clonotype has ten or more counts. The chain carries TRBV7-9 and TRBJ2-5, with 7 bases aligning to TRBD2. Germline V gene lookup returns CDR1 SEHNR and CDR2 FQNEAQ (reference sequence). Germline trimming cut 5 bases from V and 5 bases from J; bases unmatched to any gene: 8. This CDR3 region has 14 residues. CDR3 loop: CASSELASGETQYF. CDR3 sequence (DNA): TGTGCCAGCAGCGAACTAGCGTCAGGGGAGACCCAGTACTTC.

The chain links TRBV20-1 to TRBJ1-5, with 12 bases lining up with TRBD1. CDR3 length: 16 amino acids. Germline CDR1 DFQATT, CDR2 SNEGSKA (reference sequence). V lost 1 base and J lost 5; bases outside the gene matches: 6. The CDR3 nucleotides read TGCAGTGCTAGAGCGGGGACAGGGGGCGGGTATCAGCCCCAGCATTTT. Encoded protein: CSARAGTGGGYQPQHF.

The table lists this clonotype with many counts. This chain uses TRBV29-1 with TRBJ1-2; 12 nucleotides line up with TRBD1. This CDR3 comprises 11 residues. The germline V gene encodes CDR1 SQVTM and CDR2 ANQGSEA. The junction had 2 bases not matched to a gene; V was cut back by 7 bases and J by 8 bases. The CDR3 DNA sequence: TGCAGCGGCGGGACAGGGGGCGGCTACACCTTC. This codes for CSGGTGGGYTF. The complete variable domain, with remaining parts taken from reference TRBV29-1 and TRBJ1-2, reads SAVISQKPSRDICQRGTSLTIQCQVDSQVTMMFWYRQQPGQSLTLIATANQGSEATYESGFVIDKFPISRPNLTFSTLTVSNMSPEDSSIYLCSGGTGGGYTFGSGTRLTVV.

This rearrangement joins TRBV2 to TRBJ2-7; TRBD1 matches at 7 bases. Germline loops: CDR1 SNHLY, CDR2 FYNNEI. This CDR3 is built from 14 residues. V shed 8 bases, J shed 0 bases, and the junction held 7 bases outside the gene matches. The CDR3: CASGSGQSSYEQYF. In DNA form, the CDR3 reads TGTGCCAGCGGGTCGGGACAGTCCTCCTACGAGCAGTACTTC.

This rearrangement joins TRBV29-1 to TRBJ1-4; the match to TRBD1 covers 7 bases. The length of the CDR3 is 15 residues. V shed 6 bases, J shed 0 bases, and the junction held 7 bases outside the gene matches. Germline V gene data show CDR1 as SQVTM and CDR2 as ANQGSEA. CDR3 DNA: TGCAGCGTCGCCCATGGACAGGCAACTAATGAAAAACTGTTTTTT. Protein: CSVAHGQATNEKLFF.

This clonotype showed up just a few times. This chain connects TRBV14 to TRBJ1-1; D is unclear. The CDR3 consists of 12 residues. The germline V gene encodes CDR1 SGHDN and CDR2 FVKESK. The V and J ends lost 1 base and 6 bases respectively, with 6 bases between them. In DNA, the CDR3 is TGTGCCAGCAGCCAAGCCAGTGCTGAAGCTTTCTTT. Protein: CASSQASAEAFF.

There are many counts of this clonotype. The CDR3 sequence: CSVADHGELFF. The CDR3 DNA sequence: TGCAGCGTAGCGGACCACGGGGAGCTGTTTTTT. This chain uses TRBV29-1 with TRBJ2-2; D might be TRBD2 (5 bases). V was clipped by 6 bases and J by 7 bases, with 9 bases between them. The CDR3 has 11 amino acids. CDR1 is SQVTM, CDR2 ANQGSEA, per germline.

This clonotype has a count of ten or more. This chain uses TRBV7-2 with TRBJ2-5, with 12 bases that match TRBD2. V shed 6 bases and J 3 bases; nucleotides not matched to a gene: 11. This CDR3 region has 17 residues. CDR1 is SGHTA and CDR2 is FQGNSA in the germline V gene. CDR3 in amino acids: CASRLEGTSGRKETQYF. In nucleotides, the CDR3 is TGTGCCAGCAGGCTAGAGGGGACTAGCGGGCGGAAAGAGACCCAGTACTTC.

This clonotype was found once. The J gene is TRBJ2-5, the V gene TRBV10-3, with 10 bases lining up with TRBD2. J lost 4 bases, V lost 6 bases, and 5 bases had no gene match. The germline CDR1 and CDR2 sequences are ENHRY and SYGVKD. The CDR3 covers 14 residues. The CDR3 loop is CAISPRLAGETQYF. The CDR3 DNA sequence: TGTGCCATCAGCCCCCGACTAGCGGGAGAGACCCAGTACTTC.

V usage is TRBV10-3 and J usage is TRBJ2-7; D remains ambiguous. Deletions cut 8 bases from V and 0 bases from J, with 8 bases between. The germline gives CDR1 ENHRY, CDR2 SYGVKD. The CDR3 runs to 12 residues. CDR3 coding DNA: TGTGCCATCGCGGCGAGCTCCTACGAGCAGTACTTC. Residues: CAIAASSYEQYF.

The chain employs TRBV24-1 and TRBJ2-5; 10 bases are a match to TRBD1. This CDR3 has 16 residues. Germline V lookup: CDR1 KGHDR, CDR2 SFDVKD. Germline trimming cut 5 bases from V and 4 bases from J; bases unmatched to any gene: 9. The CDR3 nucleotides are TGTGCCACCAGTGCTCGGGACAGGGGAGGGCTAGAGACCCAGTACTTC. Its translation: CATSARDRGGLETQYF.

The rearrangement joins TRBV28 to TRBJ1-5; 7 nucleotides line up with TRBD1. Germline values: CDR1 MDHEN, CDR2 SYDVKM. The CDR3 runs to 15 residues. The J segment lost 4 bases and the V segment lost 4 bases, leaving 7 bases of the junction unmatched. The CDR3 region is CASSSLGQVNQPQHF. The CDR3 DNA follows: TGTGCCAGCAGTTCCCTCGGACAGGTAAATCAGCCCCAGCATTTT.

In its sample, this clonotype was seen many times. This chain joins TRBV19 and TRBJ1-2; 10 bases are a match to TRBD1. Per germline, CDR1 LNHDA and CDR2 SQIVND (reference sequence). The CDR3 consists of 13 residues. The V segment lost 10 bases and the J segment 7 bases; nucleotides outside the gene matches: 9. CDR3 bases: TGTGCCACCTGTCCGGGACAGGGGATTGGCTACACCTTC. This encodes CATCPGQGIGYTF.

This clonotype has a handful of counts. V gene TRBV19 combines with J gene TRBJ1-2; D is unclear. Germline V CDR1 and CDR2: LNHDA, SQIVND (reference sequence). The CDR3 has 13 amino acids. Trimming stripped 6 bases from V and 4 bases from J, with 12 bases between. The DNA of the CDR3 is TGTGCCAGTAGCCCGGGGATCTCCTATGGCTACACCTTC. It encodes CASSPGISYGYTF.

This sequence joins TRBV7-9 and TRBJ1-2; perhaps TRBD1 as D (5 bases). From germline, CDR1 is SEHNR and CDR2 FQNEAQ (reference sequence). The length of the CDR3 is 14 residues. V lost 7 bases and J lost 4, with 16 bases in between. The CDR3 DNA reads as TGTGCCAGCATCCCTAGAAGGCAGGGCTATGGCTACACCTTC. Translation gives CASIPRRQGYGYTF.

This clonotype has more than one count but fewer than ten. The V call is TRBV20-1, the J call TRBJ2-5; TRBD2 aligns across 12 bases. Germline CDR1 DFQATT, CDR2 SNEGSKA (reference sequence). The trim removed 1 base at V and 13 bases at J, leaving 10 bases unmatched. The CDR3 covers 14 residues. CDR3 coding DNA: TGCAGTGCTAGAGGCGGGACTAGCGGGCCTGAACGGTACTTC. Protein product: CSARGGTSGPERYF.

This clonotype was counted between two and nine times. The chain is built from TRBV20-1 and TRBJ1-1; D perhaps matches TRBD1 (6 bases). V was trimmed by 5 bases and J by 4 bases, leaving 20 bases between them. There are 15 residues in the CDR3. The germline CDR1 and CDR2 sequences are DFQATT and SNEGSKA (reference sequence). The CDR3: CSAAGGRRAGTEAFF. CDR3 coding DNA: TGCAGTGCTGCGGGGGGCCGGAGGGCGGGCACTGAAGCTTTCTTT.

This clonotype was recorded at least ten times. The chain combines TRBV19 with TRBJ1-5; maybe TRBD1 (6 bases). CDR1 and CDR2 (germline): LNHDA, SQIVND (reference sequence). The V end lost 5 bases, the J end lost 3 bases, and 11 bases lay between the germline ends. The CDR3 loop spans 14 amino acids. In nucleotides, the CDR3 is TGTGCCAGTAGTTCGACAGGTCCCAATCAGCCCCAGCATTTT. It is translated as CASSSTGPNQPQHF.

The V call is TRBV29-1, the J call TRBJ2-5; 8 bases fit TRBD1. The CDR3 extends over 13 amino acids. The ends lost 6 bases at V and 5 bases at J; junction bases unmatched: 8. The germline CDR1 and CDR2 sequences are SQVTM and ANQGSEA. The CDR3 coding sequence is TGCAGCGTGCGGACAGGGCATCCGGAGACCCAGTACTTC. Protein product: CSVRTGHPETQYF.

This clonotype has just a few counts. V is TRBV19 and J is TRBJ1-1; D remains ambiguous. The V gene lost 5 bases and the J gene lost 1 base, with 14 bases spanning the gap. The CDR3 totals 15 residues. Germline CDR1 LNHDA, CDR2 SQIVND (reference sequence). For the CDR3, the DNA is TGTGCCAGTAGTGACTTGCGAGGGCCGAACACTGAAGCTTTCTTT. Residues: CASSDLRGPNTEAFF.

This clonotype was counted many times. The genes are TRBV7-2 and TRBJ1-5; no reliable D call. The V end was cut by 2 bases, the J end by 4 bases, with 6 bases between. Germline loops: CDR1 SGHTA, CDR2 FQGNSA. The CDR3 has 13 amino acids. Here the CDR3 reads CASSLTYNQPQHF. Here the CDR3 DNA reads TGTGCCAGCAGCTTAACGTATAATCAGCCCCAGCATTTT.

In its sample, this clonotype was seen a few times. This chain uses TRBV6-6 with TRBJ2-5; 9 nucleotides line up with TRBD1. The CDR3 runs 14 residues. Germline-derived CDR1 and CDR2 are MNHNY and SVGAGI (reference sequence). V dropped 10 bases and J dropped 5; count of bases not matched to a gene: 11. The CDR3 is CATALDRGGETQYF. CDR3 nucleotides: TGTGCCACTGCCTTGGACAGGGGTGGGGAGACCCAGTACTTC.

This rearrangement joins TRBV20-1 to TRBJ1-2; D might be TRBD1 (5 bases). Germline V gene lookup returns CDR1 DFQATT and CDR2 SNEGSKA (reference sequence). V lost 6 bases to trimming and J lost 5 bases, with 22 bases between them. This CDR3 spans 15 amino acids. The CDR3 coding sequence is TGCAGTGCACCGGACCGCGACTCCGGGGGATATGGCTACACCTTC. Its protein is CSAPDRDSGGYGYTF.

This clonotype occurred many times. This chain links TRBV2 with TRBJ1-1; D is perhaps TRBD1 (6 bases). This CDR3 contains 14 residues. Germline CDR1 and CDR2: SNHLY and FYNNEI. The ends were cut back, 4 bases at V and 4 bases at J, with 13 bases in the middle. The chain's CDR3 is CASSGGHPSTEAFF. The CDR3 nucleotides read TGTGCCAGCAGTGGGGGACACCCGAGCACTGAAGCTTTCTTT.

As for this clonotype: It may be a read error: a sequence one base away is much more abundant. The J gene is TRBJ1-4, the V gene TRBV10-3, with TRBD1 matching over 8 bases. Losses at the gene ends were 8 bases for V and 6 bases for J; bases not matched to a gene: 8. The CDR3 totals 14 residues. The germline gives CDR1 ENHRY, CDR2 SYGVKD. The CDR3 here is CAIGGQEVDEKLFF. CDR3 DNA sequence: TGTGCCATCGGGGGACAGGAGGTAGATGAAAAACTGTTTTTT.

The rearrangement links TRBV7-2 to TRBJ1-3; perhaps TRBD1 as D (6 bases). The CDR3 loop spans 15 amino acids. In germline, CDR1 is SGHTA, CDR2 FQGNSA. Between the trimmed V and J ends, which lost 1 base and 4 bases, there was a span of 11 bases. The CDR3 protein is CASSLVGDTGNTIYF. The DNA for the CDR3 is TGTGCCAGCAGCTTAGTAGGGGACACCGGAAACACCATATATTTT.

This clonotype has a count of ten or more. The rearrangement joins TRBV29-1 to TRBJ1-5; D ambiguous. The CDR3 is 14 residues long. V was trimmed by 4 bases and J by 0 bases, leaving 10 bases between them. Germline V gene data show CDR1 as SQVTM and CDR2 as ANQGSEA. CDR3 residues: CSVASGSSNQPQHF. DNA for the CDR3: TGCAGCGTTGCCTCCGGGAGTAGCAATCAGCCCCAGCATTTT.